This T cell receptor beta chain derives from a study of cytomegalovirus exposure and HLA in healthy donors. General study points: TCR beta chains numbering more than 150 were designated cytomegalovirus-associated.

Comment on this clone: Its antigen is unknown.

A multiplex PCR was run with 60 Vbeta primers and 13 Jbeta primers. Sequencing was performed with immunoSEQ multiplex PCR; in TCRdb, only in-frame clones are kept and a portion is missing. This table has over 70,000 clones, 75% to 85% appearing once. Sequences were obtained from PBMCs. This clonotype originated in a man younger than 35 in good health and CMV-seronegative.

The DNA for the CDR3 is TGTGCCAGCAGCTCCGGGGGGGCTGCAGATACGCAGTATTTT. It translates to CASSSGGAADTQYF. The chain links TRBV5-4 to TRBJ2-3, with TRBD2 matching 8 bases. V shed 3 bases, J shed 4 bases, and the junction held 4 bases outside the gene matches. Per the germline V gene, CDR1 is SGHNT and CDR2 is YYREEE (reference sequence). The CDR3 consists of 14 residues.